These 29 T cell receptor beta chains originate from one sample sequenced in a study of molecular identifiers for immune sequencing clone quantification. TCRdb analysed the PCR reads with MiXCR anew, one entry per CDR3 protein. The table records about 510,000 distinct CDR3 sequences, roughly a fifth of them present only once. The source material was naive CD8+ T cells from blood, with Jurkat cell RNA spiked in. Subset defined: FACS-sorted CD8+CD4-CCR7+CD45RA+ naive T cells. The receptors were gathered from a human donor in good health. Some libraries in this study had Jurkat cell RNA spiked in.

In this sample, this clonotype turned up a few times. The CDR3 loop is CASSEASQVLNTGELFF. As DNA, the CDR3 is TGTGCCAGCAGTGAAGCGTCCCAGGTTCTTAACACCGGGGAGCTGTTTTTT. The J gene is TRBJ2-2, the V gene TRBV2, with D unresolved. Looked up from germline, CDR1 is SNHLY and CDR2 is FYNNEI. The CDR3 runs 17 residues. V dropped 0 bases and J dropped 2 bases, with 13 bases sitting between them.

This clonotype was counted ten times or more. This rearrangement joins TRBV6-6 to TRBJ2-3; unclear D gene. Germline V gives CDR1 MNHNY, CDR2 SVGAGI (reference sequence). V was pared by 0 bases and J by 4 bases, with 14 bases between. This CDR3 has 16 residues. The CDR3 spells CASSYSILPTADTQYF. CDR3 nucleotide sequence: TGTGCCAGCAGTTACTCAATACTCCCCACGGCAGATACGCAGTATTTT.

Only a few counts were recorded for this clonotype. The V gene is TRBV9, the J gene TRBJ2-5, with D perhaps matching TRBD2 (6 bases). CDR1 and CDR2 (germline): SGDLS, YYNGEE. Trimming pared 0 bases from V and 9 bases from J, leaving 12 bases between. This CDR3 has 13 amino acids. The CDR3, as DNA: TGTGCCAGCAGCGTAGATGGAGGGACGCCCCAGTACTTC. Amino acids: CASSVDGGTPQYF.

Of note for this clonotype: It may be a read error: a sequence one base away is much more abundant. The chain is built from TRBV6-5 and TRBJ2-5; D could derive from TRBD1 or TRBD2 (5 bases each). V lost 0 bases, J lost 9 bases, and 17 bases lay in between. The germline gives CDR1 MNHEY, CDR2 SVGAGI. This CDR3 is built from 15 residues. The DNA of the CDR3 is TGTGCCAGCAGTTACTCGGGACGCGAAATATCGGCCCAGTACTTC. It is translated as CASSYSGREISAQYF.

This clonotype showed up many times. This chain connects TRBV15 to TRBJ2-1; either TRBD1 or TRBD2 may fit D (6 bases each). Trimming removed 11 bases at V and 7 bases at J, with 21 bases between. This CDR3 has 14 amino acids. From germline, CDR1 is LNHNV and CDR2 YYDKDF (reference sequence). The CDR3 DNA reads TGTGCCGCCCGAAGAGGGGGGAGTGGTAATGAGCAGTTCTTC. It specifies CAARRGGSGNEQFF.

This clonotype was seen ten or more times. The rearrangement uses TRBV4-3 and TRBJ1-6; D possibly corresponds to TRBD1 (5 bases). This CDR3 has 17 amino acids. Trimming shortened V by 4 bases and J by 9 bases, and 22 bases separated the two germline ends. CDR1 LGHNA and CDR2 YSLEER come from the germline V gene. CDR3 sequence: CASSLQNPAGVSSPLHF. CDR3 sequence (DNA): TGCGCCAGCAGCCTCCAAAATCCCGCGGGGGTTAGTTCACCCCTCCACTTT.

A note on this clonotype: This clone may be a read error of a much larger clone one base away. V and J are TRBV30 and TRBJ2-7, with D possibly matching TRBD2 (5 bases). The CDR3 runs to 15 residues. In germline, CDR1 is GTSNPN, CDR2 SVGIG (reference sequence). The germline V and J ends were trimmed by 0 bases and 6 bases, with 18 bases remaining between them. CDR3 coding DNA: TGTGCCTGGAGTGTACCAGAGGGCGTTTCACGCGAGCAGTACTTC. Its translation: CAWSVPEGVSREQYF.

This clonotype occurred many times. J is TRBJ2-3 and V is TRBV15; D not resolved. The germline gives CDR1 LNHNV, CDR2 YYDKDF (reference sequence). Trimming left V 0 bases short and J 2 bases short, with 6 bases between. The CDR3 is 14 amino acids. CDR3 bases: TGTGCCACCAGCAGAGAAAAGCCCACAGATACGCAGTATTTT. It translates to CATSREKPTDTQYF.

Comment on this clonotype: The germline gene is not matched at one end of the junction; a read error may be the cause. The rearrangement links TRBV9 to TRBJ2-1; TRBD2 matches 9 bases. CDR3 length equals 16 residues. Germline V lookup: CDR1 SGDLS, CDR2 YYNGEE. The CDR3 protein is CVSSFRTSDPYNEQFF. CDR3 sequence (DNA): TGTGTCAGCAGCTTTAGGACTAGCGACCCCTACAATGAGCAGTTCTTC.

In this sample, this clonotype turned up many times. V usage is TRBV5-4 and J usage is TRBJ2-3, with 7 nucleotides matching TRBD2. Trimming at V came to 0 bases and at J to 3 bases, leaving 7 bases not matched to a gene. In germline, CDR1 is SGHNT, CDR2 YYREEE (reference sequence). The CDR3 sequence is 16 residues long. This CDR3 is CASSLDGRGMTDTQYF. The CDR3 DNA sequence: TGTGCCAGCAGCTTGGATGGGCGGGGGATGACAGATACGCAGTATTTT.

This clonotype was seen many times. The chain combines TRBV7-8 with TRBJ1-1, with D possibly matching TRBD1 (5 bases). The length of the CDR3 is 12 residues. V lost 5 bases and J 11 bases, leaving 15 bases between the germline ends. Looked up from germline, CDR1 is SGHVS and CDR2 is FQNEAQ. CDR3: CASSNRRLLAFF. The CDR3 bases are TGTGCCAGCAGCAACAGGCGACTTCTCGCTTTCTTT.

The chain joins TRBV4-3 to TRBJ2-7, with TRBD2 matching 11 bases. Germline CDR1 reads LGHNA; CDR2 reads YSLEER. The CDR3 sequence is 16 residues long. Trimming removed 4 bases from V and 1 base from J; junction bases left unmatched: 6. CDR3 protein: CASSPDTSGGSYEQYF. The CDR3 DNA follows: TGCGCCAGCAGCCCAGATACTAGCGGGGGTTCCTACGAGCAGTACTTC.

A note on this clonotype: A much larger clone differs by one base, so this may be a read error. V gene TRBV11-2 combines with J gene TRBJ2-6; possible D gene TRBD2, 6 bases. Germline V lookup: CDR1 SGHAT, CDR2 FQNNGV. The CDR3 is 14 residues long. In nucleotides, the CDR3 is TGTACCAGCAGCGGGCTGCTGGGGGCCAACGTCCTGACTTTC. It translates to CTSSGLLGANVLTF.

This clonotype has more than one count but fewer than ten. This chain links TRBV3-1 with TRBJ1-1, with D possibly matching TRBD1 (6 bases). CDR3 length equals 15 residues. Between the trimmed V and J ends, which lost 1 base and 3 bases, there was a span of 12 bases. CDR1 is LGHDT, CDR2 YNNKEL, per germline (reference sequence). Here the CDR3 reads CASSQAQGFYTEAFF. The CDR3, as DNA: TGTGCCAGCAGCCAAGCTCAGGGGTTTTACACTGAAGCTTTCTTT.

This clonotype occurred many times. The chain recombines TRBV4-3 with TRBJ2-3, with D unresolved. This CDR3 region has 16 residues. V was pared by 0 bases and J by 4 bases, with 14 bases between. Germline CDR1 reads LGHNA; CDR2 reads YSLEER. The CDR3 protein is CASSQEVGLASDTQYF. In nucleotides, the CDR3 is TGCGCCAGCAGCCAAGAGGTGGGGTTGGCGTCAGATACGCAGTATTTT.

This clonotype was found a few times. The V and J genes are TRBV11-2 and TRBJ2-1; D remains ambiguous. The V gene's germline CDR1 is SGHAT and CDR2 FQNNGV. This CDR3 contains 12 residues. Trimming stripped 5 bases from V and 6 bases from J, with 8 bases between. The CDR3 region has the DNA TGTGCCAGCAGCCCACTTTGCAATGAGCAGTTCTTC. This translates into CASSPLCNEQFF.

In its sample, this clonotype was seen many times. V usage is TRBV28 and J usage is TRBJ2-1; no definite D call. Per the germline V gene, CDR1 is MDHEN and CDR2 is SYDVKM. CDR3 size: 12 residues. V lost 6 bases and J lost 8, with 11 bases in between. In DNA, the CDR3 is TGTGCCAGCAGACCCGGTCCCGATGAGCAGTTCTTC. Translating gives CASRPGPDEQFF.

The rearrangement joins TRBV11-3 to TRBJ2-3; D may match TRBD1 or TRBD2 (5 bases each). Germline V gene sequence: CDR1 SGHNT, CDR2 YENEEA. V was clipped by 4 bases and J by 4 bases, with 9 bases between them. CDR3 length: 13 residues. In DNA, the CDR3 is TGTGCCAGCAGCTCAGAGGGGTCAGATACGCAGTATTTT. Translated: CASSSEGSDTQYF.

The rearrangement links TRBV30 to TRBJ2-1; weak D call: TRBD2 (5 bases). The V end was cut by 4 bases, the J end by 5 bases, with 6 bases between. Germline V gene sequence: CDR1 GTSNPN, CDR2 SVGIG (reference sequence). This CDR3 has 11 residues. CDR3 sequence reads: CAWTGDNEQFF. The CDR3 DNA sequence: TGTGCCTGGACCGGGGACAATGAGCAGTTCTTC.

Worth noting for this clonotype: An end of the junction does not agree with germline; a read error may underlie this. V is TRBV27 and J is TRBJ2-1; the D gene could be TRBD1 or TRBD2 (6 bases each). This CDR3 is 18 amino acids long. Per germline, CDR1 MNHEY and CDR2 SMNVEV (reference sequence). The CDR3 DNA is TGTGCCAGCGGTTTACTTCTCGTCGGGGGCCAATCCTACAATGAGCAGTTCTTC. It encodes CASGLLLVGGQSYNEQFF.

As to this clonotype: Being one base from a much bigger clone, this may be a read error. The V gene is TRBV27, the J gene TRBJ1-1; 7 bases are shared with TRBD1. The CDR3 length is 14 residues. With 6 bases clipped from V and 0 bases from J, the junction kept 4 bases outside the gene matches. Germline assignment: CDR1 MNHEY and CDR2 SMNVEV (reference sequence). CDR3 sequence reads: CASRETGMNTEAFF. The CDR3 DNA reads as TGTGCCAGCAGGGAGACAGGGATGAACACTGAAGCTTTCTTT.

This clonotype came up many times. The rearrangement links TRBV7-9 to TRBJ1-1, with D hard to call. The CDR3 has 15 amino acids. V was trimmed by 5 bases and J by 4 bases, leaving 17 bases between them. Germline CDR1 is SEHNR and CDR2 is FQNEAQ (reference sequence). CDR3 region: CASSPAAPRVTEAFF. Written as DNA, the CDR3 is TGTGCCAGCAGCCCCGCCGCGCCTCGTGTCACTGAAGCTTTCTTT.

This chain joins TRBV20-1 and TRBJ2-7, with a possible D match to TRBD1 (6 bases). V lost 0 bases and J lost 1, with 10 bases in between. CDR1 and CDR2 from the germline V gene are DFQATT and SNEGSKA (reference sequence). This CDR3 region has 14 residues. The CDR3 bases are TGCAGTGCTAGAGATACGGACAGATCCTACGAGCAGTACTTC. Protein product: CSARDTDRSYEQYF.

Concerning this clonotype: A much larger clone is a single base away; this may be a read error. Without the conserved terminal phenylalanine or tryptophan, this CDR3 likely stems from a read error. V is TRBV7-9 and J is TRBJ1-5; D is perhaps TRBD1 (6 bases). This CDR3 comprises 12 residues. Germline values: CDR1 SEHNR, CDR2 FQNEAQ (reference sequence). Trimming removed 8 bases at V and 3 bases at J, with 8 bases between. Here the CDR3 reads CASQGHNQPQHY. Here the CDR3 DNA reads TGTGCCAGCCAGGGACACAATCAGCCCCAGCATTAT.

In its sample, this clonotype was seen a few times. The rearrangement links TRBV6-1 to TRBJ1-5; TRBD1 is a possible D gene (6 bases). Between the trimmed V and J ends, which lost 6 bases and 0 bases, there was a span of 12 bases. CDR3 length: 15 amino acids. Germline CDR1 reads MNHNS; CDR2 reads SASEGT. This CDR3 is CASRSGDYSNQPQHF. The CDR3 DNA sequence: TGTGCCAGCAGGTCAGGGGACTATAGCAATCAGCCCCAGCATTTT.

This clonotype occurred a few times. The rearrangement joins TRBV6-5 to TRBJ2-7; tentative D call: TRBD1 (6 bases). Trimming took 6 bases from V and 2 from J, leaving 17 bases between them. Germline loops: CDR1 MNHEY, CDR2 SVGAGI. The CDR3 covers 15 residues. CDR3 nucleotide sequence: TGTGCCAGCAGCCTCGGACAGAATTGGGCCTACGAGCAGTACTTC. Residues: CASSLGQNWAYEQYF.

The CDR3, as DNA: TGTGCCAGTAGTATTATCCGACTAGCGGGAGATGGAGATACGCAGTATTTT. Translating gives CASSIIRLAGDGDTQYF. The V and J genes are TRBV19 and TRBJ2-3; TRBD2 agrees at 12 bases. V trimming: 3 bases; J trimming: 5 bases; junction bases outside the gene matches: 9. Germline V gene lookup returns CDR1 LNHDA and CDR2 SQIVND (reference sequence). This CDR3 is built from 17 residues.

V and J are TRBV27 and TRBJ1-5; a possible D gene is TRBD1 (6 bases). V lost 4 bases to trimming and J lost 2 bases, with 12 bases between them. This CDR3 is built from 15 residues. The germline CDR1 and CDR2 sequences are MNHEY and SMNVEV (reference sequence). CDR3 residues: CASSSSRTGNQPQHF. For the CDR3, the DNA is TGTGCCAGCAGTTCATCCCGGACAGGCAATCAGCCCCAGCATTTT.

This clonotype has more than one count but fewer than ten. The chain uses TRBV6-1 and TRBJ2-3, with no clear D. CDR1 MNHNS and CDR2 SASEGT come from the germline V gene. The CDR3 loop spans 13 amino acids. V lost 7 bases to trimming and J lost 2 bases, with 10 bases between them. CDR3 bases: TGTGCCAGCATTTTCCAGAACACAGATACGCAGTATTTT. Its translation: CASIFQNTDTQYF.